The next 32 T cell receptor beta chains were all read from a single sample in a study of blood T cell repertoires in COVID-19. Produced via immunoSEQ multiplex PCR; TCRdb's table is partial and in-frame only. The sample records under 65,000 clones, around 67% being singletons. What was sequenced was peripheral blood. These receptor sequences come from a woman aged 65 to 85 with acute or convalescent COVID-19.

The chain joins TRBV5-5 to TRBJ2-5; no reliable D call. In germline, CDR1 is SGHKS, CDR2 YYEKEE (reference sequence). V was clipped by 0 bases and J by 5 bases, with 11 bases between them. The length of the CDR3 is 14 residues. The CDR3 here is CASSLGHLGETQYF. For the CDR3, the DNA is TGTGCCAGCAGCTTGGGGCACCTCGGGGAGACCCAGTACTTC.

J is TRBJ2-7 and V is TRBV4-1; D gene ambiguous. The CDR3 contains 14 residues. Germline lookup yields CDR1 MGHRA and CDR2 YSYEKL. The V end lost 0 bases, the J end lost 2 bases, and 8 bases lay between the germline ends. CDR3 nucleotide sequence: TGCGCCAGCAGCCAAGACGCAGGTCCCTACGAGCAGTACTTC. This codes for CASSQDAGPYEQYF.

This clone was counted many times. This chain connects TRBV3-1 (or the pseudogene TRBV3-2) to TRBJ2-2, with D possibly matching TRBD2 (6 bases). Trimming removed 6 bases at V and 0 bases at J, with 11 bases between. The germline V gene has CDR1 LGHDT and CDR2 YNNKEL (reference sequence). The CDR3 contains 15 residues. Written as DNA, the CDR3 is TGTGCCAGCAGTGGGGAGGCCGCGAACACCGGGGAGCTGTTTTTT. Amino acids: CASSGEAANTGELFF.

The chain recombines TRBV6-6 with TRBJ2-7; D is unresolved. The V gene lost 2 bases and the J gene lost 2 bases, with 10 bases spanning the gap. Germline V gene lookup returns CDR1 MNHNY and CDR2 SVGAGI (reference sequence). The CDR3 is made up of 14 amino acids. CDR3 loop: CASSYEAVPYEQYF. Here the CDR3 DNA reads TGTGCCAGCAGTTACGAGGCAGTTCCCTACGAGCAGTACTTC.

About this clone itself: The junction does not match germline at one end; this may be a read error. The CDR3 DNA is TGTGCCAGTAGTATAGGGGTCGACAGGACTTACTTC. It yields the protein CASSIGVDRTYF. The J gene is TRBJ1-2, the V gene TRBV19, with a weak D call TRBD1 (6 bases). Germline V CDR1 and CDR2: LNHDA, SQIVND (reference sequence). The CDR3 has 12 residues.

The chain couples TRBV15 to TRBJ1-4; 7 bases line up with TRBD1. Per germline, CDR1 LNHNV and CDR2 YYDKDF (reference sequence). CDR3 length equals 16 residues. After removal of 1 base from V and 4 bases from J, the junction contained 6 bases not matched to a gene. The CDR3 sequence: CATSRAPGQFNEKLFF. CDR3 DNA: TGTGCCACCAGCAGAGCCCCGGGACAGTTTAATGAAAAACTGTTTTTT. Using reference TRBV15 and TRBJ1-4 for the parts outside the CDR3, the full variable domain is DAMVIQNPRYQVTQFGKPVTLSCSQTLNHNVMYWYQQKSSQAPKLLFHYYDKDFNNEADTPDNFQSRRPNTSFCFLDIRSPGLGDTAMYLCATSRAPGQFNEKLFFGSGTQLSVL.

The rearrangement uses TRBV19 and TRBJ2-1; 8 nucleotides line up with TRBD1. Germline V lookup: CDR1 LNHDA, CDR2 SQIVND (reference sequence). V shed 3 bases and J 6 bases; nucleotides not matched to a gene: 7. This CDR3 comprises 15 residues. Here the CDR3 reads CASSMVPDRVNEQFF. The CDR3 DNA is TGTGCCAGTAGTATGGTTCCGGACAGGGTCAATGAGCAGTTCTTC.

This chain uses TRBV5-1 with TRBJ2-3; TRBD1 matches 9 bases. Per germline, CDR1 SGHRS and CDR2 YFSETQ. V lost 2 bases, J lost 2 bases, and 6 bases stayed unmatched. This CDR3 has 16 residues. CDR3 sequence reads: CASSLSGTGSTDTQYF. Written as DNA, the CDR3 is TGCGCCAGCAGCTTATCCGGGACAGGGTCCACAGATACGCAGTATTTT.

The chain employs TRBV7-9 and TRBJ2-1; 16 positions agree with TRBD2. The CDR3 has 19 amino acids. Germline V lookup: CDR1 SEHNR, CDR2 FQNEAQ (reference sequence). V trimming: 5 bases; J trimming: 5 bases; junction bases outside the gene matches: 12. The CDR3: CASSAPGTSGGARDNEQFF. The DNA for the CDR3 is TGTGCCAGCAGCGCACCTGGGACTAGCGGGGGGGCCAGGGACAATGAGCAGTTCTTC.

The rearrangement links TRBV5-1 to TRBJ1-4, with TRBD1 identical over 7 bases. The germline gives CDR1 SGHRS, CDR2 YFSETQ. The CDR3 totals 13 residues. The V and J ends lost 3 bases and 8 bases, in that order; junction bases with no gene match: 4. In nucleotides, the CDR3 is TGCGCCAGCAGCTGGGACAGTGGAGAAAAACTGTTTTTT. It is translated as CASSWDSGEKLFF.

The chain has TRBV7-9 and TRBJ2-7; 8 bases are shared with TRBD1. Germline V gene lookup returns CDR1 SEHNR and CDR2 FQNEAQ (reference sequence). The V segment lost 4 bases and the J segment 3 bases; nucleotides outside the gene matches: 17. This CDR3 has 18 amino acids. The CDR3 nucleotides read TGTGCCAGCAGCTCAAATCCTGGTGGGACAGGATTCCACTACGAGCAGTACGTC. Translating gives CASSSNPGGTGFHYEQYV.

This chain joins TRBV25-1 and TRBJ1-5, with TRBD1 matching over 10 bases. The CDR3 is made up of 15 amino acids. V shed 4 bases, J shed 2 bases, and the junction held 2 bases outside the gene matches. CDR1 and CDR2 from the germline V gene are MGHDK and SYGVNS. The CDR3 nucleotides read TGTGCCAGCAGTGGTGGGACAGGGGGCAATCAGCCCCAGCATTTT. The encoded protein is CASSGGTGGNQPQHF.

The chain combines TRBV2 with TRBJ1-3; 8 bases line up with TRBD1. The CDR3 consists of 15 residues. J was trimmed by 7 bases and V by 3 bases; bases with no gene match: 8. CDR1 and CDR2 from the germline V gene are SNHLY and FYNNEI. The CDR3 region has the DNA TGTGCCAGCAGTGATATAGGACAGGGTAGGAACACCATATATTTT. It translates to CASSDIGQGRNTIYF.

V is TRBV3-1 (or the pseudogene TRBV3-2) and J is TRBJ2-3; 14 nucleotides line up with TRBD2. The germline V gene encodes CDR1 LGHDT and CDR2 YNNKEL (reference sequence). Trimming at V came to 3 bases and at J to 3 bases, leaving 8 bases not matched to a gene. There are 18 residues in the CDR3. The CDR3 bases are TGTGCCAGCAGCCACGGACTAGCGGGGGGTCGAGGGACAGATACGCAGTATTTT. This sequence encodes CASSHGLAGGRGTDTQYF.

The CDR3 DNA sequence: TGTGCCAGCAGCCTTGCGGTCGTTTCTGGAAACACCATATATTTT. Encoded protein: CASSLAVVSGNTIYF. This rearrangement joins TRBV7-2 to TRBJ1-3, with unresolved D. Germline loops: CDR1 SGHTA, CDR2 FQGNSA. There are 15 residues in the CDR3. The germline V and J ends were trimmed by 5 bases and 1 base, with 12 bases remaining between them.

This CDR3 is CASGRTATNEKLFF. In DNA, the CDR3 is TGTGCCAGCGGTAGGACAGCAACTAATGAAAAACTGTTTTTT. The rearrangement links TRBV6-5 to TRBJ1-4; possibly TRBD1 for D (6 bases). The CDR3 loop spans 14 amino acids. V lost 8 bases to trimming and J lost 0 bases, with 10 bases between them. Germline loops: CDR1 MNHEY, CDR2 SVGAGI.

In DNA form, the CDR3 reads TGTGCCAGCAGTTATAACAGTCAAGAGACCCAGTACTTC. The encoded protein is CASSYNSQETQYF. The genes are TRBV6-6 and TRBJ2-5; D gene uncertain. V lost 3 bases to trimming and J lost 2 bases, with 7 bases between them. CDR3 size: 13 residues. Germline values: CDR1 MNHNY, CDR2 SVGAGI (reference sequence).

This sequence joins TRBV9 and TRBJ2-3, with 7 bases matching TRBD2. Unmatched junction bases numbered 4, after V lost 7 bases and J lost 2 bases. Germline V gene sequence: CDR1 SGDLS, CDR2 YYNGEE. The CDR3 runs 13 residues. The CDR3 protein is CASSGGSTDTQYF. CDR3 bases: TGTGCCAGCTCGGGGGGATCCACAGATACGCAGTATTTT. Full variable domain (remainder filled in from reference TRBV9 and TRBJ2-3): DSGVTQTPKHLITATGQRVTLRCSPRSGDLSVYWYQQSLDQGLQFLIQYYNGEERAKGNILERFSAQQFPDLHSELNLSSLELGDSALYFCASSGGSTDTQYFGPGTRLTVL.

This chain links TRBV10-3 with TRBJ2-6; D is possibly TRBD1 (5 bases). Germline assignment: CDR1 ENHRY and CDR2 SYGVKD. Trimming took 4 bases from V and 3 from J, leaving 7 bases between them. CDR3 length: 14 amino acids. The CDR3 nucleotides are TGTGCCATCAGTGGCAGGGTTGGGGCCAACGTCCTGACTTTC. Its protein product is CAISGRVGANVLTF.

CDR3 sequence reads: CASSSTGAQYF. CDR3 sequence (DNA): TGTGCCAGCAGTTCCACCGGGGCGCAGTATTTT. The chain combines TRBV6-6 with TRBJ2-3; maybe TRBD2 (5 bases). Trimming took off 4 bases at V and 10 bases at J, with 9 bases between the two ends. In germline, CDR1 is MNHNY, CDR2 SVGAGI (reference sequence). The CDR3 runs to 11 residues.

The genes are TRBV7-2 and TRBJ2-3, with D perhaps matching TRBD2 (5 bases). CDR3 length: 15 residues. Germline assignment: CDR1 SGHTA and CDR2 FQGNSA. The V and J ends lost 5 bases and 0 bases respectively, with 12 bases between them. In DNA, the CDR3 is TGTGCCAGCAGCCCCCGACGGGGAAGCACAGATACGCAGTATTTT. This sequence encodes CASSPRRGSTDTQYF.

The chain uses TRBV10-3 and TRBJ2-3, with 12 bases lining up with TRBD2. The CDR3 runs 13 residues. Germline lookup yields CDR1 ENHRY and CDR2 SYGVKD. The trim removed 8 bases at V and 5 bases at J, leaving 2 bases unmatched. For the CDR3, the DNA is TGTGCCATCGGACTAGCGGGATTAGATACGCAGTATTTT. Translation gives CAIGLAGLDTQYF.

The chain carries TRBV29-1 and TRBJ2-7; weak D call: TRBD2 (6 bases). There are 14 residues in the CDR3. The V end was cut by 0 bases, the J end by 2 bases, with 11 bases between. CDR1 and CDR2 (germline): SQVTM, ANQGSEA. The CDR3 loop is CSVEERGLAYEQYF. For the CDR3, the DNA is TGCAGCGTTGAAGAAAGGGGACTCGCCTACGAGCAGTACTTC.

The CDR3 DNA follows: TGTGCCAGCAGCTTAAGGCTTCCGTTAACAGTTGGGGGAGGGAAGGAGACCCAGTACTTC. It specifies CASSLRLPLTVGGGKETQYF. The V call is TRBV7-8, the J call TRBJ2-5; 7 positions agree with TRBD2. The ends lost 2 bases at V and 5 bases at J; junction bases unmatched: 23. The CDR3 runs 20 residues. Germline V lookup: CDR1 SGHVS, CDR2 FQNEAQ.

V and J are TRBV7-3 and TRBJ2-1, with D perhaps TRBD2 (6 bases). The germline V gene encodes CDR1 SGHTA and CDR2 FQGTGA. The CDR3 has 15 residues. The V and J ends lost 2 bases and 3 bases respectively, with 11 bases between them. The CDR3 protein is CASSLLAGFYNEQFF. CDR3 in DNA: TGTGCCAGCAGCTTACTTGCGGGGTTCTACAATGAGCAGTTCTTC.

V and J are TRBV7-2 and TRBJ2-3, with D maybe TRBD2 (6 bases). The CDR3 has 14 residues. V lost 6 bases to trimming and J lost 5 bases, with 15 bases between them. Germline lookup yields CDR1 SGHTA and CDR2 FQGNSA. The CDR3 DNA is TGTGCCAGCAGGCCAGGGAGGTCGGTAGATACGCAGTATTTT. Encoded protein: CASRPGRSVDTQYF.

The chain has TRBV21-1 and TRBJ2-1; TRBD2 is taken as the D call from the table, unchecked against the DNA. TRBV21-1 is flagged as a pseudogene. The CDR3 has 13 amino acids. The CDR3 spells CASSKRKEDEQFF. The CDR3, as DNA: TGTGCCAGCAGCAAAAGGAAGGAGGATGAGCAGTTCTTC.

The chain uses TRBV5-1 and TRBJ2-2; 7 nucleotides match TRBD1. V was clipped by 3 bases and J by 5 bases; unmatched bases: 1. Germline V lookup: CDR1 SGHRS, CDR2 YFSETQ. The CDR3 totals 13 residues. The CDR3 region has the DNA TGCGCCAGCAGCTCCAGGGGGACCGGGGAGCTGTTTTTT. Protein product: CASSSRGTGELFF.

The rearrangement uses TRBV11-3 and TRBJ2-1, with D tentatively TRBD2 (6 bases). Germline V gene data show CDR1 as SGHNT and CDR2 as YENEEA. Trimming took off 0 bases at V and 6 bases at J, with 15 bases between the two ends. This CDR3 is built from 16 residues. In DNA form, the CDR3 reads TGTGCCAGCAGCTTAGAGTCTAGCGTCGGGGGCAATGAGCAGTTCTTC. Its translation: CASSLESSVGGNEQFF.

This clone occurred once. V and J are TRBV3-1 (or the pseudogene TRBV3-2) and TRBJ2-1, with TRBD2 matching over 13 bases. Germline V gives CDR1 LGHDT, CDR2 YNNKEL (reference sequence). Trimming cost V 4 bases and J 5 bases; bases outside gene matches: 2. This CDR3 has 15 residues. CDR3 residues: CASSLTSGGDNEQFF. CDR3 in DNA: TGTGCCAGCAGCCTCACTAGCGGGGGGGACAATGAGCAGTTCTTC.

This clone was found a few times. The V gene is TRBV3-1 (or the pseudogene TRBV3-2), the J gene TRBJ1-1; weak D call: TRBD1 (6 bases). V lost 0 bases, J lost 8 bases, and 7 bases lay in between. Germline V gives CDR1 LGHDT, CDR2 YNNKEL (reference sequence). The CDR3 runs to 12 residues. This chain's CDR3 is CASSQEDREAFF. The CDR3 DNA sequence: TGTGCCAGCAGCCAAGAAGACAGGGAAGCTTTCTTT.

This clone appeared a few times. This chain uses TRBV5-6 with TRBJ2-2, with TRBD1 matching 10 bases. CDR3 length: 16 amino acids. The V gene end was trimmed by 2 bases and the J gene end by 1 base; junction bases not matched to a gene: 2. The V gene's germline CDR1 is SGHDT and CDR2 YYEEEE. As DNA, the CDR3 is TGTGCCAGCAGCTTCGGGACAGGGGTGAACACCGGGGAGCTGTTTTTT. Its translation: CASSFGTGVNTGELFF.